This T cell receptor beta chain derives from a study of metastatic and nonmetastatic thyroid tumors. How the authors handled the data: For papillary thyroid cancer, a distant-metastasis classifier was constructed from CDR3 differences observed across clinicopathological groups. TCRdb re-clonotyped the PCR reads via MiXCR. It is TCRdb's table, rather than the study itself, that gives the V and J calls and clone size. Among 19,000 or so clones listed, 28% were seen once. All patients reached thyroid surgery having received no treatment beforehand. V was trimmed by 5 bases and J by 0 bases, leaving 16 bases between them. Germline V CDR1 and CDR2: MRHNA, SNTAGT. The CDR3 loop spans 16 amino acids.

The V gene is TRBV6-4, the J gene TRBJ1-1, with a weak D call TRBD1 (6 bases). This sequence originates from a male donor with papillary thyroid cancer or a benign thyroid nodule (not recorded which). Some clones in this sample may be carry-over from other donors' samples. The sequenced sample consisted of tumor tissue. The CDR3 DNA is TGTGCCAGCAGTCAACAGTCCAGGGACATGAACACTGAAGCTTTCTTT. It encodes CASSQQSRDMNTEAFF.